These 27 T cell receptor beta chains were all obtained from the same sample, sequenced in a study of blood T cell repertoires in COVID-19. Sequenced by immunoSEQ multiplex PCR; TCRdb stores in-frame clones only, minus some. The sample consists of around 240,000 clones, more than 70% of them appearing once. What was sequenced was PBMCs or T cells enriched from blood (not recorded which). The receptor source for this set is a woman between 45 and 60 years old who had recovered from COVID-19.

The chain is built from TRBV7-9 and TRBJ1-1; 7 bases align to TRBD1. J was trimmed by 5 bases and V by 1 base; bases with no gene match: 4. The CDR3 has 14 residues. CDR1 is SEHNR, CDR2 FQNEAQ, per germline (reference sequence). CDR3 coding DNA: TGTGCCAGCAGCTTAGGGACAGGATGGACTGAAGCTTTCTTT. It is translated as CASSLGTGWTEAFF.

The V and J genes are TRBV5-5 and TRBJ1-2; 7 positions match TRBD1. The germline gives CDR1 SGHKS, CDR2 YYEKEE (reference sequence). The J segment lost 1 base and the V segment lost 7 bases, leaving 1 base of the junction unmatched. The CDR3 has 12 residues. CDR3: CASGDSNYGYTF. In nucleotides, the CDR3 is TGTGCCAGCGGGGACAGTAACTATGGCTACACCTTC.

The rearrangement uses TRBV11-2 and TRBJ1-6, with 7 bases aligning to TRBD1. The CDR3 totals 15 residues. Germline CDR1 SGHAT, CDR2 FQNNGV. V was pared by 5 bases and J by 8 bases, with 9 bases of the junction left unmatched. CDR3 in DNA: TGTGCCAGCAGCAGAAAAGACAGGGTGGATTCACCCCTCCACTTT. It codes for CASSRKDRVDSPLHF.

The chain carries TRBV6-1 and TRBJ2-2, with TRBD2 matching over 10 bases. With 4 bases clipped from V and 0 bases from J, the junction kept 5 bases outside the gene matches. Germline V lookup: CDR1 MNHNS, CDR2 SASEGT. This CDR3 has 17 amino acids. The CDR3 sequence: CASSALAGASNTGELFF. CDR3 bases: TGTGCCAGCAGTGCTCTAGCGGGGGCCTCGAACACCGGGGAGCTGTTTTTT.

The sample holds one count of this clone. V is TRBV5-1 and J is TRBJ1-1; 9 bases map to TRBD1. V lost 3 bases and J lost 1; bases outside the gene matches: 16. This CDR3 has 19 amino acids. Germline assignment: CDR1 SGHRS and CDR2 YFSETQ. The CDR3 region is CASSSITGTGRSRNTEAFF. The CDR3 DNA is TGCGCCAGCAGCTCTATAACCGGGACAGGGCGAAGTAGGAACACTGAAGCTTTCTTT.

The CDR3 region is CASSAGQGARPREQYF. Written as DNA, the CDR3 is TGTGCCAGCAGCGCCGGTCAGGGGGCGCGTCCGAGGGAGCAGTACTTC. The chain uses TRBV7-9 and TRBJ2-7; 8 positions agree with TRBD1. Per the germline V gene, CDR1 is SEHNR and CDR2 is FQNEAQ (reference sequence). The CDR3 length is 16 residues. V shed 5 bases, J shed 7 bases, and the junction held 16 bases outside the gene matches. The full variable domain, completed using reference TRBV7-9 and TRBJ2-7, is DTGVSQNPRHKITKRGQNVTFRCDPISEHNRLYWYRQTLGQGPEFLTYFQNEAQLEKSRLLSDRFSAERPKGSFSTLEIQRTEQGDSAMYLCASSAGQGARPREQYFGPGTRLTVT.

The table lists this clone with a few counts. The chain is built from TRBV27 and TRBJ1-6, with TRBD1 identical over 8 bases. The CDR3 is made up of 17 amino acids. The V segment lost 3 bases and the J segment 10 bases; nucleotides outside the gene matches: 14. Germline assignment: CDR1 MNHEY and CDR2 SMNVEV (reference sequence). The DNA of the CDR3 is TGTGCCAGCAGTTTGGGGTATGGGACAGGCTCGGTGTCACCCCTCCACTTT. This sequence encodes CASSLGYGTGSVSPLHF.

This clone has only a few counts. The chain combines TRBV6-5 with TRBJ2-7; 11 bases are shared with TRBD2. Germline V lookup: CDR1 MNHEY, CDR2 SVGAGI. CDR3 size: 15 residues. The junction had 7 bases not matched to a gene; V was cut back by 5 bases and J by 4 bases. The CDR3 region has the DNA TGTGCCAGCAGTCCGCGACTAGCGGGGCAATACGAGCAGTACTTC. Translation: CASSPRLAGQYEQYF.

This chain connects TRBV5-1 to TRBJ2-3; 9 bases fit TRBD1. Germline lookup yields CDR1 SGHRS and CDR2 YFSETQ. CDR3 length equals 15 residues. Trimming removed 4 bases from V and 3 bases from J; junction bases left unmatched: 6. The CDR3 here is CASSPGTGRTDTQYF. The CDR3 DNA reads TGCGCCAGCAGCCCAGGGACAGGGCGGACAGATACGCAGTATTTT.

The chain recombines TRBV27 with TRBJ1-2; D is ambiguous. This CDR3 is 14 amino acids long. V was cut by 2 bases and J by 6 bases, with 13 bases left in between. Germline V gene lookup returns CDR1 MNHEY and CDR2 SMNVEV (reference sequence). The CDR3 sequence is CASSLRGVVNGYTF. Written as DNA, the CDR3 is TGTGCCAGCAGTTTACGCGGGGTAGTGAATGGCTACACCTTC.

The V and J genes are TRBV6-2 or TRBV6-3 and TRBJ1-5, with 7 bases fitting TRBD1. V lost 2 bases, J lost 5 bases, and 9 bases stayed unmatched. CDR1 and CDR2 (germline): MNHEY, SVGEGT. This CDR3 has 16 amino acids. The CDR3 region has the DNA TGTGCCAGCAGTTACCTCCGAGACAGGGCCTATCAGCCCCAGCATTTT. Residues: CASSYLRDRAYQPQHF.

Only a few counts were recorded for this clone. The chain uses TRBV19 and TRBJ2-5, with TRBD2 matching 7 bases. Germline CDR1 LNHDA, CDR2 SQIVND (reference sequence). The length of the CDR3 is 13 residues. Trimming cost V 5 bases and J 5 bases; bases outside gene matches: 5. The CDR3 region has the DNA TGTGCCAGTAGTCCTAGCGGCCCGGAGACCCAGTACTTC. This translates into CASSPSGPETQYF.

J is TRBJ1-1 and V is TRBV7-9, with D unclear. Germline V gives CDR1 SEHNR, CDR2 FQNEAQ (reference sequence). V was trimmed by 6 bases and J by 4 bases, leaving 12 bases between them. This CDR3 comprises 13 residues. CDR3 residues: CASRSSWATEAFF. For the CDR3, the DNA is TGTGCCAGCAGAAGTAGTTGGGCCACTGAAGCTTTCTTT.

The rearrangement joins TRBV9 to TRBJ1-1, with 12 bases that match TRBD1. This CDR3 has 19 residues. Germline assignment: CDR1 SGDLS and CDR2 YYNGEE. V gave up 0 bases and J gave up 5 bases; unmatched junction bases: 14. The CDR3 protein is CASSVGGGGTGGLLTEAFF. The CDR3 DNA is TGTGCCAGCAGCGTAGGTGGAGGAGGGACAGGGGGCTTATTGACTGAAGCTTTCTTT. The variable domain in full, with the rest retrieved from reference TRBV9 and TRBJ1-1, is DSGVTQTPKHLITATGQRVTLRCSPRSGDLSVYWYQQSLDQGLQFLIQYYNGEERAKGNILERFSAQQFPDLHSELNLSSLELGDSALYFCASSVGGGGTGGLLTEAFFGQGTRLTVV.

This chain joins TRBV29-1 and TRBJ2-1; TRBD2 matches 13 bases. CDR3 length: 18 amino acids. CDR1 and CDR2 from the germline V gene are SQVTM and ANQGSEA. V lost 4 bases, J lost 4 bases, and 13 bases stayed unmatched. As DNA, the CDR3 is TGCAGCGTTGTCGATACCCGGACTAGCGGGGGATCTTACAATGAGCAGTTCTTC. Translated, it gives CSVVDTRTSGGSYNEQFF.

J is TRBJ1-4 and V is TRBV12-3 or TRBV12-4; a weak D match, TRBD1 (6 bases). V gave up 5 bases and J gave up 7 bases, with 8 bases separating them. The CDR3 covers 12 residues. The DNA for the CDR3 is TGTGCCAGCAGTCAACAGGGTGAAAAACTGTTTTTT. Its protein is CASSQQGEKLFF.

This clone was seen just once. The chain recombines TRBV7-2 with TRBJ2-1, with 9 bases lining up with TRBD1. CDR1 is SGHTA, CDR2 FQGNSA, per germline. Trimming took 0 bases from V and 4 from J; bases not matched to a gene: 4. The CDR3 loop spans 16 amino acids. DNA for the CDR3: TGTGCCAGCAGCTTAGCCGGGACAGGGCGGTACAATGAGCAGTTCTTC. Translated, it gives CASSLAGTGRYNEQFF.

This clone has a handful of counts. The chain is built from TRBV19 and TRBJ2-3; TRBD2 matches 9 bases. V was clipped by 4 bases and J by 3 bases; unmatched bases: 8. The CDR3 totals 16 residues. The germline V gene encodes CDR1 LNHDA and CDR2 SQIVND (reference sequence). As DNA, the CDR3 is TGTGCCAGTAGTACTCGGCGGGAGGGTCTGACAGATACGCAGTATTTT. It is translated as CASSTRREGLTDTQYF.

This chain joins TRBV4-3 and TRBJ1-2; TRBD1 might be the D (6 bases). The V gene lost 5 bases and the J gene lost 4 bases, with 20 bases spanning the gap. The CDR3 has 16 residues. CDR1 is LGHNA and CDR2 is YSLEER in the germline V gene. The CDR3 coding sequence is TGCGCCAGCAGCATAAGCGTGGGGGCCCTCTTCTATGGCTACACCTTC. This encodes CASSISVGALFYGYTF.

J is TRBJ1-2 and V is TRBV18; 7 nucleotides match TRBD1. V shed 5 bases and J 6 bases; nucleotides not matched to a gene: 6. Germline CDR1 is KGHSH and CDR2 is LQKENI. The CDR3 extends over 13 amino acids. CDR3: CASSVDRENGYTF. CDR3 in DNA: TGTGCCAGCTCAGTTGACAGGGAGAATGGCTACACCTTC.

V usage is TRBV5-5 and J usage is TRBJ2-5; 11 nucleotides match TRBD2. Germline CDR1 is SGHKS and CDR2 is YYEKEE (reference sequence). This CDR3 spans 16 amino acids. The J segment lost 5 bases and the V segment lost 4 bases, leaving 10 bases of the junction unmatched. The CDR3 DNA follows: TGTGCCAGCAGCCCCACTAGCGGGAGTTCCCGGGAGACCCAGTACTTC. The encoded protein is CASSPTSGSSRETQYF.

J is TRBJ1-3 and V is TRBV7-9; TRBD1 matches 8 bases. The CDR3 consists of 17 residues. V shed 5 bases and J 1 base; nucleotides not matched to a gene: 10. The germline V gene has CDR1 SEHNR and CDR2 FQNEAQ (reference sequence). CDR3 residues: CASSRIGQGGSGNTIYF. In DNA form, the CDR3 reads TGTGCCAGCAGCCGAATCGGACAGGGAGGATCTGGAAACACCATATATTTT.

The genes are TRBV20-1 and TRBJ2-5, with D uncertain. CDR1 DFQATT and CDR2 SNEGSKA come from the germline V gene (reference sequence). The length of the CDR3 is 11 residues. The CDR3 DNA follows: TGCAGCCTAGGTAGACAAGAGACCCAGTACTTC. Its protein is CSLGRQETQYF.

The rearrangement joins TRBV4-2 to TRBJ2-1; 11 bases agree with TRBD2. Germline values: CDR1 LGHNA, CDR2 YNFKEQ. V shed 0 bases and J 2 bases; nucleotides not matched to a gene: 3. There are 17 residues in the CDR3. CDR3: CASSQEGTSGTYNEQFF. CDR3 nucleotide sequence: TGTGCCAGCAGCCAAGAAGGGACTAGCGGCACCTACAATGAGCAGTTCTTC.

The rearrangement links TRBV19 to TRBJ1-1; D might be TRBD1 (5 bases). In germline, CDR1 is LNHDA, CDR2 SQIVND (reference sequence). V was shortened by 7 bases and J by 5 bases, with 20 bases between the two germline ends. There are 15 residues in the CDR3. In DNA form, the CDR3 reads TGTGCCAGTATCAACAATGGTCAGGGAGGTACTGAAGCTTTCTTT. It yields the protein CASINNGQGGTEAFF.

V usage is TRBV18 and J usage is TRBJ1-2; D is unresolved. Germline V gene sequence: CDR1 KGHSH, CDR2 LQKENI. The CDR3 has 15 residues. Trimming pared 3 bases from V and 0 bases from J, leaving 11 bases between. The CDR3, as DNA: TGTGCCAGCTCACCCGCGGGAAGTGCTAACTATGGCTACACCTTC. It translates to CASSPAGSANYGYTF.

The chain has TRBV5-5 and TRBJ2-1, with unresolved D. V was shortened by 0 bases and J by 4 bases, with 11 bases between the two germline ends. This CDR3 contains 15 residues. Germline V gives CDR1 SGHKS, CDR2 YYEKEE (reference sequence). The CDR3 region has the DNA TGTGCCAGCAGCTTGGCCGCCCTATATTACAATGAGCAGTTCTTC. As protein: CASSLAALYYNEQFF.